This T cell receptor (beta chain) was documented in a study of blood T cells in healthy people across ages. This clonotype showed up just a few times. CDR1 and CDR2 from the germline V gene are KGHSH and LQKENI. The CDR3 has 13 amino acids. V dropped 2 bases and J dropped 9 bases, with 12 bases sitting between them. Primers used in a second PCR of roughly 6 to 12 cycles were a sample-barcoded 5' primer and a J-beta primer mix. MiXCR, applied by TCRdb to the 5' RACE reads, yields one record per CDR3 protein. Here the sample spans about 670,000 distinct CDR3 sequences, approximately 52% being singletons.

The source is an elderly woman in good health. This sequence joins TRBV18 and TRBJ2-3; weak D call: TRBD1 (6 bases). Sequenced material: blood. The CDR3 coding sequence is TGTGCCAGCTCACCATACCAGGGGAGCACGCAGTATTTT. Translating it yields CASSPYQGSTQYF. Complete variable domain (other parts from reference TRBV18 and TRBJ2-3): NAGVMQNPRHLVRRRGQEARLRCSPMKGHSHVYWYRQLPEEGLKFMVYLQKENIIDESGMPKERFSAEFPKEGPSILRIQQVVRGDSAAYFCASSPYQGSTQYFGPGTRLTVL.